The 21 T cell receptor beta chains in this list originate from one sample, sequenced in a study of control samples from healthy donors and cancer patients. Sequencing used immunoSEQ multiplex PCR; TCRdb keeps in-frame clones, though not all of them. This sample has 90,000 to 110,000 clones, with about nine tenths found just once. The source material was blood. The receptors were sampled from a human donor in good health. The donor label of this sample is uncertain.

A single count supports this clone. The chain has TRBV11-2 and TRBJ1-1, with no clear D. Germline V CDR1 and CDR2: SGHAT, FQNNGV. Trimming removed 1 base at V and 0 bases at J, with 6 bases between. The CDR3 length is 14 residues. Here the CDR3 DNA reads TGTGCCAGCAGCTTAGTCGGGATGAACACTGAAGCTTTCTTT. This codes for CASSLVGMNTEAFF.

This chain joins TRBV12-5 and TRBJ1-1; 9 bases fit TRBD1. Germline V gene sequence: CDR1 LGHNT, CDR2 FRNRAP. The V segment lost 5 bases and the J segment 6 bases; nucleotides outside the gene matches: 7. The length of the CDR3 is 14 residues. In DNA form, the CDR3 reads TGTGCTAGTGGTCCCGGGACAGGGACCCCTGAAGCTTTCTTT. Its protein is CASGPGTGTPEAFF.

V gene TRBV7-2 combines with J gene TRBJ2-3; D is uncertain. Deletions cut 5 bases from V and 1 base from J, with 13 bases between. Germline values: CDR1 SGHTA, CDR2 FQGNSA. The CDR3 extends over 15 amino acids. In DNA form, the CDR3 reads TGTGCCAGCAGCCCCGTAGCCGGACGCACAGATACGCAGTATTTT. Its protein is CASSPVAGRTDTQYF.

The rearrangement uses TRBV3-1 (or the pseudogene TRBV3-2) and TRBJ2-6, with 11 bases that match TRBD2. Germline V CDR1 and CDR2: LGHDT, YNNKEL (reference sequence). After removal of 3 bases from V and 2 bases from J, the junction contained 3 bases not matched to a gene. The CDR3 totals 17 residues. This chain's CDR3 is CASSHLAGGAGANVLTF. In nucleotides, the CDR3 is TGTGCCAGCAGCCATCTAGCGGGGGGCGCTGGGGCCAACGTCCTGACTTTC.

V usage is TRBV14 and J usage is TRBJ2-7, with 12 bases matching TRBD1. CDR3 size: 16 residues. CDR1 is SGHDN and CDR2 is FVKESK in the germline V gene. V was pared by 4 bases and J by 2 bases, with 6 bases of the junction left unmatched. CDR3 loop: CASSRPGTGGPYEQYF. The CDR3, as DNA: TGTGCCAGCAGCCGCCCCGGGACAGGGGGCCCCTACGAGCAGTACTTC.

V is TRBV19 and J is TRBJ1-6; 9 bases line up with TRBD1. CDR1 LNHDA and CDR2 SQIVND come from the germline V gene (reference sequence). This CDR3 is 19 amino acids long. The ends lost 2 bases at V and 0 bases at J; junction bases unmatched: 8. CDR3 loop: CASSISGQGTYSYNSPLHF. The CDR3 DNA follows: TGTGCCAGTAGTATATCAGGACAGGGGACTTACTCCTATAATTCACCCCTCCACTTT.

The chain uses TRBV27 and TRBJ2-3; D possibly corresponds to TRBD2 (5 bases). Trimming took 3 bases from V and 2 from J, leaving 12 bases between them. The CDR3 loop spans 15 amino acids. Germline lookup yields CDR1 MNHEY and CDR2 SMNVEV (reference sequence). CDR3 DNA: TGTGCCAGCAGTTTTTCAGGACTGGACACAGATACGCAGTATTTT. It is translated as CASSFSGLDTDTQYF.

This clone occurred a few times. The CDR3: CASSIIGTAYEQYV. The CDR3 region has the DNA TGTGCCAGTAGTATAATCGGGACCGCCTACGAGCAGTACGTC. This chain uses TRBV19 with TRBJ2-7; the D gene could be TRBD1 or TRBD2 (5 bases each). The V gene lost 2 bases and the J gene lost 2 bases, with 10 bases spanning the gap. The CDR3 runs to 14 residues. The germline CDR1 and CDR2 sequences are LNHDA and SQIVND (reference sequence).

The V and J genes are TRBV24-1 and TRBJ2-1; tentative D call: TRBD2 (5 bases). Germline lookup yields CDR1 KGHDR and CDR2 SFDVKD. The V and J ends lost 3 bases and 0 bases respectively, with 11 bases between them. The CDR3 sequence is 16 residues long. The CDR3 loop reads CATSDEGRSSYNEQFF. The CDR3 DNA follows: TGTGCCACCAGTGATGAGGGCCGGAGCTCCTACAATGAGCAGTTCTTC.

V gene TRBV6-2 or TRBV6-3 combines with J gene TRBJ2-4; D gene uncertain. CDR1 MNHEY and CDR2 SVGEGT come from the germline V gene. Trimming removed 5 bases at V and 3 bases at J, with 14 bases between. This CDR3 comprises 15 residues. CDR3 coding DNA: TGTGCCAGCAGTCCCCGGAATGAAGTCAAAAACATTCAGTACTTC. Translation: CASSPRNEVKNIQYF.

The chain has TRBV7-9 and TRBJ2-2, with 7 bases lining up with TRBD1. The V segment lost 4 bases and the J segment 8 bases; nucleotides outside the gene matches: 10. In germline, CDR1 is SEHNR, CDR2 FQNEAQ (reference sequence). This CDR3 comprises 15 residues. The CDR3 nucleotides are TGTGCCAGCAGCTCCGGGACAGTTACCATTGGGGAGCTGTTTTTT. This codes for CASSSGTVTIGELFF. The full variable domain, completed using reference TRBV7-9 and TRBJ2-2, is DTGVSQNPRHKITKRGQNVTFRCDPISEHNRLYWYRQTLGQGPEFLTYFQNEAQLEKSRLLSDRFSAERPKGSFSTLEIQRTEQGDSAMYLCASSSGTVTIGELFFGEGSRLTVL.

J is TRBJ2-1 and V is TRBV7-9; 7 positions agree with TRBD1. There are 13 residues in the CDR3. In germline, CDR1 is SEHNR, CDR2 FQNEAQ (reference sequence). J gave up 2 bases and V 6 bases, and 1 base lay outside the gene matches. CDR3 sequence reads: CASSTGAYNEQFF. The CDR3 nucleotides read TGTGCCAGCAGTACAGGGGCCTACAATGAGCAGTTCTTC.

The chain combines TRBV5-1 with TRBJ1-2; 8 bases map to TRBD1. This CDR3 has 16 residues. V lost 9 bases to trimming and J lost 0 bases; unmatched junction nucleotides: 13. CDR1 is SGHRS, CDR2 YFSETQ, per germline. This CDR3 reads CATRQGPHIANYGYTF. DNA for the CDR3: TGCGCCACCAGACAGGGGCCTCATATAGCTAACTATGGCTACACCTTC.

This chain connects TRBV7-8 to TRBJ1-2; possible D gene TRBD1, 6 bases. Trimming stripped 5 bases from V and 3 bases from J, with 16 bases between. The CDR3 sequence is 15 residues long. Germline V CDR1 and CDR2: SGHVS, FQNEAQ. The CDR3 DNA follows: TGTGCCAGCAGCCTGGGACAAAGAGCACACTATGGCTACACCTTC. Encoded protein: CASSLGQRAHYGYTF.

The chain links TRBV12-5 to TRBJ1-1; 8 bases match TRBD1. CDR1 and CDR2 (germline): LGHNT, FRNRAP. The CDR3 has 15 residues. V lost 5 bases to trimming and J lost 1 base; unmatched junction nucleotides: 6. CDR3 protein: CASGPQGAGNTEAFF. CDR3 nucleotide sequence: TGTGCTAGTGGTCCTCAGGGGGCAGGGAACACTGAAGCTTTCTTT.

This chain connects TRBV5-1 to TRBJ1-1, with 7 positions matching TRBD1. CDR3 length: 14 amino acids. Trimming took 4 bases from V and 0 from J; bases not matched to a gene: 3. Germline V gene data show CDR1 as SGHRS and CDR2 as YFSETQ. The CDR3 protein is CASSQDRVNTEAFF. CDR3 DNA: TGCGCCAGCAGCCAAGACAGGGTGAACACTGAAGCTTTCTTT. Together with reference TRBV5-1 and TRBJ1-1, the CDR3 gives the full variable domain: KAGVTQTPRYLIKTRGQQVTLSCSPISGHRSVSWYQQTPGQGLQFLFEYFSETQRNKGNFPGRFSGRQFSNSRSEMNVSTLELGDSALYLCASSQDRVNTEAFFGQGTRLTVV.

The chain joins TRBV27 to TRBJ1-1; no firm D call. The length of the CDR3 is 12 residues. The V gene's germline CDR1 is MNHEY and CDR2 SMNVEV (reference sequence). V gave up 4 bases and J gave up 6 bases, with 9 bases separating them. DNA for the CDR3: TGTGCCAGCAGTTCGGGGTTGTCTGAAGCTTTCTTT. Translated: CASSSGLSEAFF.

V is TRBV6-6 and J is TRBJ1-2; 8 bases fit TRBD1. CDR1 is MNHNY and CDR2 is SVGAGI in the germline V gene (reference sequence). V gave up 1 base and J gave up 8 bases; unmatched junction bases: 9. This CDR3 is 15 amino acids long. The CDR3 loop reads CASSYLSGQGKGYTF. CDR3 nucleotide sequence: TGTGCCAGCAGTTACTTAAGCGGACAGGGAAAAGGCTACACCTTC.

In regard to this clone: The same CDR3 is also encoded by other DNA sequences in this sample. The J gene is TRBJ1-2, the V gene TRBV18, with unresolved D. There are 11 residues in the CDR3. Germline V lookup: CDR1 KGHSH, CDR2 LQKENI. The V and J ends lost 3 bases and 6 bases respectively, with 5 bases between them. CDR3 in amino acids: CASSPSDGYTF. For the CDR3, the DNA is TGTGCCAGCTCACCTTCCGATGGCTACACCTTC.

This rearrangement joins TRBV12-5 to TRBJ1-6; no definite D call. CDR3 length: 13 amino acids. The V end was cut by 3 bases, the J end by 8 bases, with 8 bases between. Germline CDR1 LGHNT, CDR2 FRNRAP. The CDR3 is CASGFSSHSPLHF. DNA of the CDR3: TGTGCTAGTGGTTTCTCTTCCCATTCACCCCTCCACTTT.

This clone has just one count. In the same sample, other DNA sequences code for this CDR3. This sequence joins TRBV20-1 and TRBJ1-6; D unresolved. V lost 3 bases and J 10 bases, leaving 16 bases between the germline ends. In germline, CDR1 is DFQATT, CDR2 SNEGSKA (reference sequence). The CDR3 consists of 14 residues. The CDR3 region has the DNA TGCAGTGCTAGTACGGGGTTTACAGAATCACCCCTCCACTTT. Translation gives CSASTGFTESPLHF.